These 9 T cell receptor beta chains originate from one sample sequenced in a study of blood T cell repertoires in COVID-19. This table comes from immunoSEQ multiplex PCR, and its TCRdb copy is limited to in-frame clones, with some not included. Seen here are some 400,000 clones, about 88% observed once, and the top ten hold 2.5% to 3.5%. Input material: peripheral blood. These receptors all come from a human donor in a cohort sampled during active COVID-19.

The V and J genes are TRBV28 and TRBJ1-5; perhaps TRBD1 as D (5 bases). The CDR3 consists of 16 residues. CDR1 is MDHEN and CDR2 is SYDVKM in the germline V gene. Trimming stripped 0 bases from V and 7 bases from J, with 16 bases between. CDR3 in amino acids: CASSLWAQGTGQPQHF. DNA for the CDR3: TGTGCCAGCAGTTTATGGGCCCAGGGTACGGGCCAGCCCCAGCATTTT.

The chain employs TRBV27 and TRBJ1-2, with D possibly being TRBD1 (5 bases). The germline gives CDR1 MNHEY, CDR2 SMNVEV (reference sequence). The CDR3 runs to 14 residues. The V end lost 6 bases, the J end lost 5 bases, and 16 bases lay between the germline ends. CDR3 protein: CASRRDAGGYGYTF. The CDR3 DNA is TGTGCCAGCAGGCGGGATGCCGGGGGATATGGCTACACCTTC.

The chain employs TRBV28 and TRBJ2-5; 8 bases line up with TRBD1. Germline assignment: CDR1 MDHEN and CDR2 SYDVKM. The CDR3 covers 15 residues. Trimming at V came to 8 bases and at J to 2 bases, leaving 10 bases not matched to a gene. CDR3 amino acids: CASGAPRQGQETQYF. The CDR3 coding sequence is TGTGCCAGCGGCGCCCCCCGACAGGGGCAAGAGACCCAGTACTTC.

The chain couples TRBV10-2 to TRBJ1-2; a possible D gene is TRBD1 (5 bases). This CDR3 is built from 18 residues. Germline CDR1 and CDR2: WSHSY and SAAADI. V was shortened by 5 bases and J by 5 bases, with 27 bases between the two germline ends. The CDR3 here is CASSSPPWTPTKGYGYTF. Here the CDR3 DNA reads TGCGCCAGCAGTTCCCCACCCTGGACACCAACCAAAGGGTATGGCTACACCTTC.

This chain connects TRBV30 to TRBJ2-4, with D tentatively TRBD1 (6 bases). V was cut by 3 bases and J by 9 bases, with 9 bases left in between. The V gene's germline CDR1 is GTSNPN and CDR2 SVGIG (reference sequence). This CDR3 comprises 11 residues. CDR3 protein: CAWRQGSIQYF. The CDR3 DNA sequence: TGTGCCTGGAGACAGGGCTCCATTCAGTACTTC.

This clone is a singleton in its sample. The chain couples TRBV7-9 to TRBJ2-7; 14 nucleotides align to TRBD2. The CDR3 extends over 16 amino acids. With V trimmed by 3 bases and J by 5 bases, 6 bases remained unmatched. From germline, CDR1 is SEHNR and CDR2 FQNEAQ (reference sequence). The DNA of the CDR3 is TGTGCCAGCAGCTTCACGACTAGCGGGAGGGCCGACGAGCAGTACTTC. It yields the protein CASSFTTSGRADEQYF.

The CDR3 protein is CASSVNGLANNEQFF. In DNA form, the CDR3 reads TGTGCCAGCAGCGTAAACGGTCTAGCGAACAATGAGCAGTTCTTC. The gene calls are TRBV9 and TRBJ2-1, with D possibly TRBD2 on 6 matching bases. This CDR3 is built from 15 residues. Per the germline V gene, CDR1 is SGDLS and CDR2 is YYNGEE. Trimming took off 1 base at V and 5 bases at J, with 13 bases between the two ends.

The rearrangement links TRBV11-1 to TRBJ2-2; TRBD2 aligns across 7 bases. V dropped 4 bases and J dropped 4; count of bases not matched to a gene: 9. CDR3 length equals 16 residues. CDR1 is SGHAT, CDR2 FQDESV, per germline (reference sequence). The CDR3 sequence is CASSSRTSVSTGELFF. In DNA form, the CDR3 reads TGTGCCAGCAGCTCAAGAACTAGCGTTTCCACCGGGGAGCTGTTTTTT.

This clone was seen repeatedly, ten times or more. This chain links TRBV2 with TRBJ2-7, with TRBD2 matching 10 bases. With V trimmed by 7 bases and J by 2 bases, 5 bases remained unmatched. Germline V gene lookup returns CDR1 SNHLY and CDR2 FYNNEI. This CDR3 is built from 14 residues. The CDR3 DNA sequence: TGTGCCAGCACTCGGACTAGCGGACCCTACGAGCAGTACTTC. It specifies CASTRTSGPYEQYF.